Reported below is one TCR beta chain. Unmatched junction bases numbered 7, after V lost 1 base and J lost 1 base. The CDR3 covers 18 residues. Germline V gene sequence: CDR1 MGHRA, CDR2 YSYEKL. Amplified TCR beta CDR3 regions came from RNA transcripts. The HTBI set primed first-round TCR CDR3 RT-PCR. In TCRdb, the multiplex PCR reads were re-called with MiXCR into one record per CDR3 protein. The table lists approximately 530,000 distinct CDR3 sequences, 15% to 20% of them singletons. The study included ophthalmopathy patients with Clinical Activity Score at least 3, NOSPECS grade at least 4 and duration under 3 months. Diagnoses were established using clinical symptoms, serum thyroxine and TRAb, thyroid ultrasound and orbital computed tomography. It was 8 to 10 ml of fresh peripheral blood that supplied the PBMCs. The data were obtained in a study of T cells in Graves' hyperthyroidism and ophthalmopathy. On the study more broadly: Blood from the periphery was taken at initial diagnosis, before any treatment.

Sequenced: blood. This TCR was sampled from a man aged 35 to 55 with Graves' ophthalmopathy. V usage is TRBV4-1 and J usage is TRBJ2-2; 9 nucleotides line up with TRBD2. CDR3 loop: CASSQGASGVLNTGELFF. The CDR3 DNA reads TGCGCCAGCAGCCAAGGGGCTAGCGGGGTCCTGAACACCGGGGAGCTGTTTTTT.